This T cell receptor (beta chain) was identified during a study of regulatory T cells in long-lasting Graves disease. In the study overall: Those with persistent Graves' disease had received antithyroid drugs for over 5 years with positive TSH receptor antibodies.

Trimming removed 0 bases from V and 7 bases from J, with 12 bases in between. The CDR3 is 15 amino acids. Germline assignment: CDR1 MGHRA and CDR2 YSYEKL. Broader study findings: TRBV28, TRBJ1-2 and TRBJ2-5 emerged as the favored segments in persistent disease. Small sample size may have lowered accuracy.

The time point was: persistent/refractory GD, antithyroid drugs over 5 years with positive TRAb. PBMCs provided the RNA from which the TCR library was made. Diagnoses of Graves' disease were made by American Thyroid Association guidelines. In the case of this clonotype: No antigen is known for it.

Building of the TCR beta libraries involved iRepertoire HTBI primers and Arm-PCR of CDR3 regions. TCRdb re-called the multiplex PCR reads with MiXCR, one entry per CDR3 protein. The sample lists hundreds of thousands of distinct CDR3 sequences; around 20% were seen once. The rearrangement joins TRBV4-1 to TRBJ1-4, with D hard to call. The sequenced sample was peripheral blood mononuclear cells (PBMCs), obtained when the disease was refractory, from a patient treated with antithyroid drugs. This receptor was identified in a female donor with Graves disease. DNA for the CDR3: TGCGCCAGCAGCCAAGATCGCGCATTCTCTGAAAAACTGTTTTTT. This codes for CASSQDRAFSEKLFF.